The TCR beta chain described here comes from a study of shared clonotypes between healthy human individuals. The V end was cut by 4 bases, the J end by 1 base, with 16 bases between. This CDR3 region has 16 residues. From germline, CDR1 is SGHNT and CDR2 YYREEE (reference sequence). Participating donors were healthy, HIV-negative adults free of recent acute infections or vaccinations. Researchers drew on tens of millions of PBMCs for genomic DNA from unsorted samples. TCRdb's copy holds only in-frame clones and misses some; the assay was immunoSEQ multiplex PCR. The sample yields hundreds of thousands of clones, roughly 80% seen once.

The rearrangement joins TRBV5-4 to TRBJ2-3; D gene ambiguous. Sequences were obtained from PBMCs. This receptor was obtained from a middle-aged woman in good health. Some clones in this sample may be carry-over from other donors' samples. CDR3: CASSLYITWGTDTQYF. The CDR3 DNA sequence: TGTGCCAGCAGCCTCTACATAACCTGGGGCACAGATACGCAGTATTTT.